Detailed here is one T cell receptor (beta chain). The sample is drawn from a study of blood T cell repertoires in COVID-19. Study-level information: Specimens from acute and convalescent COVID-19 originated in the United States, Italy and Spain.

TCRdb's table, derived via immunoSEQ multiplex PCR, lists solely in-frame clones and lacks some. The table includes roughly 200,000 clones, 80% to 90% detected once. Between the trimmed V and J ends, which lost 5 bases and 6 bases, there was a span of 7 bases. The CDR3 spans 10 residues. In germline, CDR1 is DFQATT, CDR2 SNEGSKA (reference sequence). V usage is TRBV20-1 and J usage is TRBJ1-2; TRBD1 might be the D (5 bases). The sequence derives from a human donor with active or convalescent COVID-19. The donor label of this sample is uncertain. The source material was peripheral blood. CDR3 nucleotides: TGCAGTGCTCGGGGGGATGGCTACACCTTC. Encoded protein: CSARGDGYTF.